The entry below describes one T cell receptor (delta chain). Its antigen is still unknown. The translation of this DNA and the TCRdb protein of a much larger clone differ at residue 9, probably owing to a read error; the protein shown here is translated from the DNA. This specimen comes from a study of gamma delta lymphoproliferative disorders and STAT genes (dated by TCRdb to between 2018 and 2020). About the study as a whole: Gamma-chain libraries were prepared from at least 50 ng of genomic DNA using the LymphoTrack Dx TCRG Assay. The study profiled TCR gamma and delta CDR3 repertoires by deep sequencing in Tgammadelta lymphoproliferative disease patients and healthy controls, within a larger immunophenotypic and STAT-mutation study. To confirm results, a couple of gamma-chain samples and every delta-chain sample were sequenced twice. Delta-chain libraries followed the EuroClonality-NGS working group standard operating procedure, because no corresponding Invivoscribe delta assay was available. What the research found in general, with its limitations: When whole repertoires were clustered, patient gamma repertoires were grouped separately from healthy controls, whereas no separation between groups was observed for delta repertoires. T cells in controls likely covered a range of maturation stages, whereas leukemic cells were skewed toward terminal effectors, which could potentially limit comparisons between patients and controls. According to the authors, NGS specificity may be reduced at low frequencies, so whether leukemic clones are public or private needs confirmation. Nearly all major patient gamma and delta clonotypes were public, shared with at least one healthy donor; only two gamma clonotypes were private to disease.

TCR sequencing was performed on genomic DNA from peripheral blood mononuclear cells isolated from patients and controls. The control group, matched to the patients for age and sex, consisted of about 23 healthy adult blood donors (about twelve males and some 11 females) with a median age of roughly 60 years. The V end gives up 3 bases and the J end 0 bases, leaving 18 bases in the junction not matched to a gene. The CDR3 holds 19 amino acids from the cysteine to the phenylalanine. Of all the DNA, just the CDR3 is kept, 57 bases in frame from base 1. Via the germline V gene, CDR1 is GEAIGNYY and CDR2 EKD. In both library methods, multiplex PCR was carried out with primers targeting conserved V and J regions of the TCR genes. Purified and pooled amplicons were sequenced on an Illumina MiSeq platform. Regarding the original processing steps: V(D)J alignment, clonotype assembly and translation were done with MiXCR, while functionality assessment and CDR3 repertoire analyses were done with VDJtools. CDR3 was defined per IMGT, and analyses were restricted to productive sequences using functional genes, excluding ORF genes and pseudogenes. A custom Python script was used to look across all patients and controls for identical amino acid CDR3s belonging to major clonotypes, meaning those with a frequency of >=5%. A one-sided non-parametric Wilcoxon test was used to compare clonotype frequencies in patients versus controls. TCRdb called clones afresh from the public reads with CATT; identical DNA rows were later merged. These V and J calls derive from TCRdb rather than the authors' analysis. The table for this sample lists 3,300 or so delta-chain clones; roughly 1.2% of them were counted only once. Clones ranked in the top ten supply 15% to 20% of the sample.

The receptor was derived from a human donor in good health. Recombination connected TRDV2 to TRDJ1; 7 middle bases align to TRDD3. The sequencing input was blood. Read as DNA, the sequence is TGTGCCTGTGACCCCCTACTCGTACCGGGGGATGGATACACCGATAAACTCATCTTT. This sequence encodes CACDPLLVPGDGYTDKLIF.